This TCR beta chain was obtained from a study of PD-1 blockade in classical Hodgkin lymphoma. Study findings and constraints: By C4D1, CD4+ diversity increased significantly, especially in complete responders.

Method: immunoSEQ multiplex PCR; TCRdb's copy keeps in-frame clones and lacks some. The table shows about 27,000 clones, with around 73% occurring only once. To note about this clone: The antigen is unknown.

The CDR3 consists of 14 residues. V shed 0 bases and J shed 4 bases, with 7 bases lying between them. Per the germline V gene, CDR1 is MNHNY and CDR2 is SVGAGI (reference sequence). Relapse after autologous stem cell transplantation occurred in every patient, and brentuximab vedotin exposure varied. This chain uses TRBV6-6 with TRBJ1-5; D is uncertain. This receptor was identified in a human donor with classical Hodgkin lymphoma. The input for sequencing was peripheral blood mononuclear cells (PBMCs), taken before the second cycle of nivolumab. CDR3 in amino acids: CASSYSPENQPQHF. The CDR3 nucleotides are TGTGCCAGCAGTTACTCACCCGAAAATCAGCCCCAGCATTTT.